Detailed here is one TCR beta chain. This sample is drawn from a study of blood T cell repertoires in COVID-19. Some clones are missing from TCRdb's copy, which holds only in-frame ones; the method was immunoSEQ multiplex PCR. The table has 250,000 to 300,000 clones, 60% to 75% seen once. Trimming left V 5 bases short and J 8 bases short, with 19 bases between. This CDR3 contains 16 residues. CDR1 is MGHDK, CDR2 SYGVNS, per germline. The chain joins TRBV25-1 to TRBJ1-6; D gene uncertain. Material: peripheral blood. The clonotype originates from an elderly woman with acute or convalescent COVID-19. DNA of the CDR3: TGTGCCAGCAGTCCCGCAAGAGGCAATTGGGATTCACCCCTCCACTTT. It yields the protein CASSPARGNWDSPLHF.